Listed below are T cell receptor beta chains from one sample, sequenced in a study of vaccination and CD4 T cells after COVID-19. TCRdb used MiXCR to reprocess the PCR reads, holding one entry per CDR3 protein. The data hold some 14,000 distinct CDR3 sequences, with 55% observed a single time. These receptors have no known antigen. Sequenced material: CD4+ T cells from blood, cultured in vitro. The receptor set was obtained from a human donor who had recovered from COVID-19. Each CDR3 is given with its conserved first and last residue. The D gene is left open where the match is weak. A clone size is listed for some rows: how often the clone was seen (once, few, many), or a class if it is expanded.

v_gene	j_gene	d_gene	len	abundance	CDR3nt	CDR3aa
TRBV12-3/TRBV12-4	TRBJ2-4	-	13	-	TGTGCCAGCAGTTTCGGGTCCAGAAACATTCAGTACTTC	CASSFGSRNIQYF
TRBV20-1	TRBJ2-1	-	14	-	TGCAGTGCTAGAGATCGCCGGACTACCAATGAGCAGTTCTTC	CSARDRRTTNEQFF
TRBV27	TRBJ2-3	-	14	-	TGTGCCAGCAGCGTCTTGGGGGCTACAGATACGCAGTATTTT	CASSVLGATDTQYF
TRBV5-5	TRBJ2-7	-	14	-	TGTGCCAGCAGCTCCCTCTTCAGGTCCTACGAGCAGTACTTC	CASSSLFRSYEQYF
TRBV20-1	TRBJ2-2	-	16	once	TGCAGTGCTAGCAGGGGAAGTGGGAGTAAGACCGGGGAGCTGTTTTTT	CSASRGSGSKTGELFF
TRBV27	TRBJ1-1	-	13	-	TGTGCCAGCAGTTTATGGTCAGAAACTGAAGCTTTCTTT	CASSLWSETEAFF
TRBV6-1	TRBJ2-2	-	15	medium-sized	TGTGCCAGCAAAGTTGAGGCCCAGGCCACCGGGGAGCTGTTTTTT	CASKVEAQATGELFF
TRBV20-1	TRBJ2-7	-	11	-	TGCAGTGGCCGAAGCTCCTACGAGCAGTACTTC	CSGRSSYEQYF
TRBV5-5	TRBJ1-6	TRBD1	13	few	TGTGCCAGCAGCCGGACAGGGGATTCACCCCTCCACTTT	CASSRTGDSPLHF
TRBV10-2	TRBJ2-3	TRBD2	15	-	TGCGCCAGCACCCCACTAGCGGGCCTCACAGATACGCAGTATTTT	CASTPLAGLTDTQYF
TRBV4-2	TRBJ1-2	-	12	-	TGTGCCAGCAGCCGAGGACAGTATGGCTACACCTTC	CASSRGQYGYTF
TRBV7-9	TRBJ1-1	-	17	-	TGTGCCAGCAGCTTAGTTCAGGTGACGACCTTGAACACTGAAGCTTTCTTT	CASSLVQVTTLNTEAFF
TRBV7-3	TRBJ1-1	-	14	few	TGTGCCAGCAGCTTACACCAGGGAAACACTGAAGCTTTCTTT	CASSLHQGNTEAFF